A selection of T cell receptor beta chains follows, all from one sample in a study of cytomegalovirus exposure and HLA in healthy donors. The data were produced by immunoSEQ multiplex PCR, yet TCRdb's version contains in-frame clones alone and is incomplete. The sample records roughly 120,000 clones, around 86% being singletons. The specimen sequenced was PBMCs. These receptors all come from a woman aged 25 to 45 in good health and CMV-seronegative. Each CDR3 is given with its conserved first and last residue. Fields, in order: V gene, J gene, CDR3 protein.

V gene: TRBV27
J gene: TRBJ2-1
CDR3 protein: CASSFSGPYNEQFF

V gene: TRBV5-1
J gene: TRBJ2-2
CDR3 protein: CASSTSGRALSRSTGELFF

V gene: TRBV5-6
J gene: TRBJ1-1
CDR3 protein: CASSFGGSEAFF

V gene: TRBV18
J gene: TRBJ2-5
CDR3 protein: CASSPPSGARETQYF

V gene: TRBV7-9
J gene: TRBJ1-5
CDR3 protein: CASSITGDQPQHF

V gene: TRBV5-1
J gene: TRBJ1-1
CDR3 protein: CASSLARGETEAFF

V gene: TRBV5-4
J gene: TRBJ1-1
CDR3 protein: CASSFRDRGFTEAFF

V gene: TRBV7-6
J gene: TRBJ2-5
CDR3 protein: CASKTDRGHETQYF

V gene: TRBV7-9
J gene: TRBJ2-7
CDR3 protein: CASSPPGQGFEQYF

V gene: TRBV2
J gene: TRBJ2-3
CDR3 protein: CASSGLREGTDTQYF

V gene: TRBV6-5
J gene: TRBJ2-5
CDR3 protein: CASSHGSPQETQYF

V gene: TRBV19
J gene: TRBJ2-7
CDR3 protein: CASSPPGQHYEQYF

V gene: TRBV7-3
J gene: TRBJ2-1
CDR3 protein: CASSLWPSVPLNEQFF

V gene: TRBV6-5
J gene: TRBJ2-1
CDR3 protein: CASSYSPSGSSDEQFF

V gene: TRBV6-5
J gene: TRBJ2-3
CDR3 protein: CASSYSTTAGTQYF

V gene: TRBV6-5
J gene: TRBJ1-2
CDR3 protein: CASSYSTGGLYGYTF

V gene: TRBV18
J gene: TRBJ2-7
CDR3 protein: CASSLGQGYEQYF

V gene: TRBV20-1
J gene: TRBJ1-1
CDR3 protein: CSAKGSTEAFF

V gene: TRBV4-2
J gene: TRBJ2-7
CDR3 protein: CASSQAAEQYF

V gene: TRBV21-1
J gene: TRBJ2-7
CDR3 protein: CASSNSSGRVCSYEQYF

V gene: TRBV10-3
J gene: TRBJ1-2
CDR3 protein: CAITQMGANYGYTF

V gene: TRBV7-8
J gene: TRBJ2-3
CDR3 protein: CASSLGASQPRHF

V gene: TRBV6-5
J gene: TRBJ2-7
CDR3 protein: CASISGQGYEQYF

V gene: TRBV27
J gene: TRBJ2-3
CDR3 protein: CASSPLAGGADTQYF

V gene: TRBV6-5
J gene: TRBJ1-2
CDR3 protein: CASNPRQGSSGYTF

V gene: TRBV4-3
J gene: TRBJ2-7
CDR3 protein: CASSQPDRVGMYF

V gene: TRBV27
J gene: TRBJ2-5
CDR3 protein: CASRQSGGRGTQYF

V gene: TRBV7-9
J gene: TRBJ2-1
CDR3 protein: CASSFEGDEQFF

V gene: TRBV11-2
J gene: TRBJ1-1
CDR3 protein: CASSLDLPGLNTEAFF

V gene: TRBV28
J gene: TRBJ1-5
CDR3 protein: CASTGQGANQPQHF

V gene: TRBV5-1
J gene: .
CDR3 protein: CASSPTAGTGGGEQYF

V gene: TRBV28
J gene: TRBJ1-5
CDR3 protein: CASLAGDRSNQPQHF

V gene: TRBV11-2
J gene: TRBJ2-1
CDR3 protein: CASSALLAGGPNEQFF

V gene: TRBV5-1
J gene: TRBJ1-3
CDR3 protein: CASSLDRGQWNTIYF

V gene: TRBV27
J gene: TRBJ2-1
CDR3 protein: CASSLGTSGRTEQFF

V gene: TRBV6-1
J gene: TRBJ2-5
CDR3 protein: CASRQKETQYF

V gene: TRBV7-9
J gene: TRBJ1-2
CDR3 protein: CASSLQQGYDYGYTF

V gene: TRBV5-6
J gene: TRBJ2-2
CDR3 protein: CASREFSGTLNTGELFF

V gene: TRBV5-8
J gene: TRBJ2-7
CDR3 protein: CASSSPGQTSSYEQYF

V gene: TRBV9
J gene: TRBJ2-7
CDR3 protein: CASSGGTDSYEQYF

V gene: TRBV7-2
J gene: TRBJ1-2
CDR3 protein: CASSLWGADYGYTF